This T cell receptor (beta chain) was identified during a study of blood T cell repertoires in COVID-19. Study-level background: Sites in the United States, Italy and Spain provided acute and convalescent COVID-19 samples.

The CDR3 sequence is 18 residues long. Trimming pared 3 bases from V and 7 bases from J, leaving 25 bases between. Germline CDR1 LGHDT, CDR2 YNNKEL (reference sequence). TCRdb's table, derived via immunoSEQ multiplex PCR, lists solely in-frame clones and lacks some. This table holds about 250,000 clones, 80% to 90% found once. This clone came up once. This receptor was obtained from a man aged 50-59 years with acute or convalescent COVID-19. The rearrangement uses TRBV3-1 (or the pseudogene TRBV3-2) and TRBJ2-1, with a tentative D call TRBD2 (7 bases). Sequencing was performed on peripheral blood. CDR3 in DNA: TGTGCCAGCAGCCAGCCGAAGGGGGGGCCGCAAAGGGGGAATGAGCAGTTCTTC. It translates to CASSQPKGGPQRGNEQFF.